Described below is a single TCR beta chain sequence and its context. Its antigen is not identified. The method was immunoSEQ multiplex PCR; TCRdb's version includes in-frame clones alone and lacks a portion of them. The sample shows 100,000 or so clones, around nine tenths of them seen only once. The CDR3 loop spans 15 amino acids. V lost 2 bases to trimming and J lost 0 bases, with 8 bases between them. The germline gives CDR1 MNHEY, CDR2 SVGAGI. The data are from a study of T cell responses to AZD1222 COVID-19 vaccine. General observations from the study: Sampling captured repertoires only after the peak T cell response.

The sequences come from peripheral blood, collected 28 days after the second AZD1222 dose. This sequence was found in an adult who received the AZD1222 COVID-19 vaccine. The chain employs TRBV6-5 and TRBJ1-5; D is unresolved. CDR3 loop: CASSYTGDSNQPQHF. The CDR3 DNA sequence: TGTGCCAGCAGTTACACGGGCGATAGCAATCAGCCCCAGCATTTT.